These T cell receptor beta chains were read from a single sample in a study of human T cells and chemical hapten exposure. TCRdb redid the calling of the RACE reads with MiXCR, one entry per CDR3 protein. The sample contains 50,000 to 80,000 distinct CDR3 sequences, 8% to 13% of which appear only once. The source material was whole blood, sampled in connection with sensitization to the hapten diphenylcyclopropenone (DPC). These receptors were collected from a woman in her thirties with alopecia areata. Some clones in this sample may be carry-over from other donors' samples. Both conserved end residues are part of each CDR3. Each record gives: clone size, J gene, V gene, D gene, CDR3 DNA, CDR3 protein. A D gene is named only where the DNA matches it firmly. Clone size is given for some rows only: seen once, a few or many times, or a class if the clone is expanded.

few | TRBJ2-5 | TRBV7-7 | TRBD2 | TGTGCCAGCAGCTCCTCAGCGGGGGGGCCATTGGAGACCCAGTACTTC | CASSSSAGGPLETQYF
many | TRBJ1-2 | TRBV6-5 | TRBD1 | TGTGCCAGCAGTCCGGAGGACAGGGCAGCCCACACCTTC | CASSPEDRAAHTF
NA | TRBJ1-6 | TRBV5-5 | NA | TGTGCCAGCAGCTTGCCCCCCCCCTCCGCAGGAAATTCACCCCTCCACTTT | CASSLPPPSAGNSPLHF
many | TRBJ1-5 | TRBV18 | NA | TGTGCCAGCTCACCACGGGGAGAACAGCCCCAGCATTTT | CASSPRGEQPQHF
many | TRBJ1-2 | TRBV28 | TRBD1 | TGTGCCAGCAGTTCTGGGACAGGGGGAGGCTACACCTTC | CASSSGTGGGYTF
NA | TRBJ1-2 | TRBV6-5 | NA | TGTGCCAGCAGCACTCGAAGGGGCGCGAACTATGGCTACACCTTC | CASSTRRGANYGYTF
many | TRBJ1-1 | TRBV28 | TRBD1 | TGTGCCAGCACTAGGGCCGGGACAGGGAACACTGAAGCTTTCTTT | CASTRAGTGNTEAFF
few | TRBJ2-7 | TRBV7-3 | NA | TGTGCCAGCAGCTTAAATAGAGACTACGAGCAGTACTTC | CASSLNRDYEQYF
few | TRBJ1-1 | TRBV6-6 | NA | TGTGCCAGCAGTTTTGACGGTTCGAACACTGAAGCTTTCTTT | CASSFDGSNTEAFF
many | TRBJ1-5 | TRBV5-1 | NA | TGCGCCAGCAGCTTGGGGACGGAACTTAATCAGCCCCAGCATTTT | CASSLGTELNQPQHF
many | TRBJ2-6 | TRBV19 | NA | TGTGCCAGTGGCCTTGGGGCCAACGTCCTGACTTTC | CASGLGANVLTF
NA | TRBJ1-5 | TRBV4-2 | TRBD1 | TGTGCCAGCAGCCCCTCCAGGGGGAGGACCGGTCAGCCCCAGCATTTT | CASSPSRGRTGQPQHF
NA | TRBJ2-2 | TRBV20-1 | TRBD1 | TGCAGTGCTAGGGCCCCCGGGACAGTAACCGGGGAGCTGTTTTTT | CSARAPGTVTGELFF
many | TRBJ1-3 | TRBV12-5 | TRBD1 | TGTGCTAGTGGTTTAGCCGGGACAGGGGCCGGAAACACCATATATTTT | CASGLAGTGAGNTIYF
many | TRBJ2-3 | TRBV28 | NA | TGTGCCAGCGGAGATAGCACAGATACGCAGTATTTT | CASGDSTDTQYF
few | TRBJ1-1 | TRBV6-5 | NA | TGTGCCAGCAAAACGACGGGAATGAACACTGAAGCTTTCTTT | CASKTTGMNTEAFF
many | TRBJ2-1 | TRBV27 | NA | TGTGCCAGCAGTTTGGCTAGCAGCCACAATGAGCAGTTCTTC | CASSLASSHNEQFF
NA | TRBJ2-7 | TRBV20-1 | TRBD2 | TGCAGTGCTAGTATGGGGTCTAGCGGGGTCTACGAGCAGTACTTC | CSASMGSSGVYEQYF